This T cell receptor beta chain came from a study of beta chain features in type 1 diabetes (dated by TCRdb to about 2018). Background for the entire study: No differences in mean age, gender distribution, total cell number or subset yield were found between patients and healthy donors. A total of under 140,000,000 sorted cells were examined across all samples, and the number of cells per subset was strongly correlated with RNA yield. In the study, TCRB repertoires of sorted circulating CD4+ T cell subsets from recently diagnosed type 1 diabetes patients were compared with those of matched healthy donors. Naive and central memory subsets were obtained from all 30 or so donors, but regulatory and stem cell-like memory subsets were isolated from only 8 patients and roughly 8 healthy donors.

The entire isolated RNA was reverse transcribed using the High Capacity cDNA Reverse Transcription Kit, and thus expressed TCRB transcripts were sequenced. Naive, central memory and regulatory T cell samples underwent deep immunoSEQ sequencing, averaging roughly 3.3 million total reads per sample. After sorted cells were lysed in RLT buffer, RNA was extracted with DNase-treated RNeasy Micro or Mini kits, with the choice depending on cell number. To prevent cross-contamination, every cell subset was processed on its own, while patient and healthy donor samples were processed together. The immunoSEQ multiplex PCR was used to amplify TCRB sequences from cDNA, yielding 87-bp fragments that span the CDR3 region. Sequencing of the amplicons was done on the Illumina HiSeq platform. The paper's data handling went like this. Synthetic template baselines were used to correct PCR bias computationally, reads within Hamming distance 2 were collapsed together, and singletons that could not be merged were discarded. Reads were aligned against IMGT so that V, D and J genes, CDR3 length and insertions or deletions at six rearrangement sites could be assigned. Within each subset, clonotype counts were normalized to sorted cell number, and only after that were true diversity and Gini coefficients computed with the tcR R package. The overlap coefficient, calculated on TCRB nucleotide sequences, was used to measure repertoire sharing. Out-of-frame TCRB sequences from naive cells were analyzed as a proxy for the pre-selection repertoire. Sourced from immuneACCESS, this table was stored by TCRdb with only in-frame sequences that have V and J called. A share of the clones is absent; for the studies checked, an unresolved V gene accounts for under half, and the remainder has no known explanation. D and trimming were read from the DNA, whereas the V and J calls and clone size are those reported in that table. This sample lists hundreds of thousands of clones; around 28% were detected once. 0.065% of the sample is taken by the ten largest.

CDR1 and CDR2 are read off the germline V gene as LGHNA and YNFKEQ. Reading from cysteine to phenylalanine, the CDR3 counts 18 amino acids. The sequence is cut down to CDR3 DNA, 54 bases in frame from base 1. V lost 4 bases and J lost 1 base; the stretch between them is 21 bases long. Beyond this particular receptor, the publication reports: Because small numbers of individuals were included in the HLA sub-analyses, any influence of HLA type on TCRB rearrangement was left unresolved. Naive, central memory and regulatory TCRB repertoires appeared to be more similar among patients than among healthy donors. Sequencing cDNA rather than genomic DNA could over-represent highly expressing activated cells, although activation and CD3 levels did not differ between groups. Type 1 diabetes patients showed a moderate but significant shortening of TCRB CDR3 length in all four CD4+ subsets. Fewer insertions and more nucleotide deletions at VDJ recombination sites were observed in patients with type 1 diabetes, implying thymic rearrangement abnormalities. Shorter templates might be favored by PCR, yet because patient and control samples were amplified and corrected together, any such skew would affect both groups equally.

A single peripheral blood draw of around 0.11 L on average was collected from each donor into heparinised tubes. Naive, central memory, regulatory and stem cell-like memory CD4+ T cells were sorted on a BD FACSAria II using a panel including CD45RO, CCR7, CD25, CD127, CD95 and CD27. A purity above 95% was achieved for all sorted populations. PBMCs were isolated right away by Lymphoprep density gradient centrifugation and were stained directly, without culture. To minimize batch effects, samples were stained and sorted in pairs, one healthy donor with one patient per experiment. As regards this clone: Its recognized antigen is unknown. Base qualities were left out, and no much larger clone turns up one base away.

The sequence was obtained from a man younger than 35 in good health. The sequencing sample was made of naive CD4+ T cells from blood. The intended sense of this specimen's cell subset or site label: true naive CD4+ T cells. The sequence joins TRBV4-2 to TRBJ2-3; the D region possibly corresponds to TRBD1 (5 bases align). The sequence in DNA is TGTGCCAGCAGCCCGATAGGCACGACGAAAGGGGGCACAGATACGCAGTATTTT. Translated, this is CASSPIGTTKGGTDTQYF.